This TCR beta chain emerged from a study of OX40 agonist ivuxolimab in advanced cancers. Background for the entire study: Ivuxolimab was an agonistic, fully human IgG2 monoclonal antibody directed against OX40 (CD134), a costimulatory receptor. Intravenous ivuxolimab was administered to patients every 2 weeks at six dose levels: 0.01, 0.1, 0.3, 1.5, 3 and 10 mg/kg. Of the approximately 54 patients in dose escalation, about 20 had hepatocellular carcinoma, some 15 had melanoma, 9 had renal cell carcinoma and 9 had head and neck cancer. In the dose-escalation cohort, 82.7% of patients were male, and the mean age was roughly 60 years, with a range of 23 to 79. Patients were allowed to have had prior anti-PD-1, anti-PD-L1 or anti-CTLA-4 therapy, and approximately 41% of the dose-escalation patients had previously received checkpoint inhibitors. Partial responses occurred in three dose-escalation patients, of whom one had hepatocellular carcinoma and two had cutaneous melanoma. Peripheral TCRbeta sequencing aimed to test whether ivuxolimab altered TCR sequence diversity and caused clonal T-cell expansion. The monotherapy dose-escalation portion (N ≈ 50 patients) of the phase I ivuxolimab trial is reported in the paper.

The CDR3 contains 15 residues, cysteine and phenylalanine counted. CDR3 DNA is the only sequence kept; it has 45 bases, read in frame from the first base. CDR1 and CDR2 are drawn from the germline V gene: SGDLS, YYNGEE. Clipping removes 6 bases from V and 6 bases from J, with 7 as the unmatched junction base count. What the authors observed across the whole study: After ivuxolimab, expanded clones were on average more numerous among CD8+ T cells than among CD4+ T cells. The antigen specificity of the peripheral T cells that underwent clonal expansion was not determined. Partial responders in the 0.1-3.0 mg/kg groups had among the lowest normalized peripheral clonal expansion, especially among CD8+ T cells. Low levels of normalized T-cell clonal expansion were also seen in some nonresponding patients. At doses of 0.1 to 3.0 mg/kg, clonal expansion of both CD4+ and CD8+ T cells in blood was seen between baseline and week 6.

Patients with a history of autoimmune disease or receiving systemic immunosuppression were excluded from the trial. In every dose cohort, peripheral blood was drawn for TCR sequencing at baseline, cycle 4 day 1, and cycle 7 day 1. Samples came from an open-label, multicenter, first-in-human phase I dose-escalation trial of ivuxolimab. Adults with locally advanced or metastatic melanoma, renal cell carcinoma, hepatocellular carcinoma or head and neck squamous cell carcinoma were enrolled in the trial. Before TCR sequencing, CD4+ T cells and CD8+ T cells were sorted from peripheral blood as separate populations. To sequence the TCRbeta CDR3 region, genomic DNA was isolated from the sorted cells. The immunoSEQ Assay was used for sequencing of TCRbeta CDR3 regions. In its TCRdb copy, this immuneACCESS table keeps in-frame sequences only and misses some clones. Where compared with another copy, unresolved V genes explain less than half of these, and the others have no known cause. Counted in this sample were some 69,000 clones; around 87% of them appeared once. The top ten hold about 10% of the sample.

Note on this clone: Its specific antigen is unknown. No base-level quality is on record; no much larger clone is a single base apart.

This clonotype originated in an adult with an advanced solid tumor such as melanoma, head and neck, liver or kidney cancer. The chain joins TRBV9 to TRBJ2-2, with TRBD2 matching 11 junction bases. Sequencing was performed on CD4+ or CD8+ T cells sorted from blood, taken in a trial of the OX40 agonist ivuxolimab. The nucleotides are TGTGCCAGCAAAGGGGTAGCGGGAGGGTCCGGGGAGCTGTTTTTT. The resulting protein is CASKGVAGGSGELFF.